The next 3 T cell receptor beta chains were all read from a single sample in a study of cytomegalovirus exposure and HLA in healthy donors. Primers: 60 Vbeta forward and 13 Jbeta reverse. Profiled with immunoSEQ multiplex PCR; TCRdb holds only in-frame clones, not every one. The table lists approximately 150,000 clones, 64% of them singletons. What was sequenced was PBMCs. The receptors were gathered from a young woman in good health and CMV-seropositive.

Here the CDR3 DNA reads TGTGCCAGCAGTTTATGGGCAGGGTCCTCTCAGCCCCAGCATTTT. Amino acids: CASSLWAGSSQPQHF. The rearrangement uses TRBV27 and TRBJ1-5, with a tentative D call TRBD1 (5 bases). The CDR3 consists of 15 residues. Trimming removed 1 base at V and 6 bases at J, with 13 bases between. The germline V gene has CDR1 MNHEY and CDR2 SMNVEV (reference sequence).

The V call is TRBV6-5, the J call TRBJ1-5; 7 nucleotides line up with TRBD1. The CDR3 totals 13 residues. V lost 8 bases, J lost 8 bases, and 9 bases stayed unmatched. Germline loops: CDR1 MNHEY, CDR2 SVGAGI. The CDR3 protein is CASLPQGLKPQHF. The CDR3 region has the DNA TGTGCCAGCTTGCCACAGGGGTTGAAGCCCCAGCATTTT.

This chain uses TRBV6-5 with TRBJ1-5; perhaps TRBD1 as D (5 bases). Germline V gene sequence: CDR1 MNHEY, CDR2 SVGAGI. Trimming shortened V by 4 bases and J by 5 bases, and 9 bases separated the two germline ends. CDR3 length: 13 residues. CDR3 protein: CASSWTQHQPQHF. CDR3 in DNA: TGTGCCAGCAGTTGGACACAGCATCAGCCCCAGCATTTT.